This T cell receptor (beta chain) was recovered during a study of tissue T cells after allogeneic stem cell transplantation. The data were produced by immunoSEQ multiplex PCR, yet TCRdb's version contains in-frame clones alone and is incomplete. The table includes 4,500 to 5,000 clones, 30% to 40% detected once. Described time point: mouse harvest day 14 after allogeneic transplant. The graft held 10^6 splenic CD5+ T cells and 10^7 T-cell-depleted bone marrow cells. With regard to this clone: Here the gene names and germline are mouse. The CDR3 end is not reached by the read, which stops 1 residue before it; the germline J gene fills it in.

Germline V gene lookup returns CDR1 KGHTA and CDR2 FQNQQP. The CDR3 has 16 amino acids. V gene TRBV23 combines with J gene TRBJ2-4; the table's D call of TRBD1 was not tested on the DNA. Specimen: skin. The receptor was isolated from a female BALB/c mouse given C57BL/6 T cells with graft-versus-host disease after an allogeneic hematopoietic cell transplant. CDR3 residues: CSSSQSGGGSQNTLYF. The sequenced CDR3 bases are TGCTCCAGCAGTCAATCGGGAGGGGGTAGTCAAAACACCTTGTAC.